These 15 T cell receptor beta chains were sequenced from one sample in a study of blood T cell repertoires in COVID-19. Profiling relied on immunoSEQ multiplex PCR, and the TCRdb table lists in-frame clones only, not all of them. The sample has about 250,000 clones, about four fifths seen once; the top ten hold 7.5% to 10%. Sequencing used peripheral blood. These receptors all stem from a man of 80 years or more with acute or convalescent COVID-19.

V is TRBV19 and J is TRBJ2-2, with TRBD2 matching 12 bases. The V segment lost 5 bases and the J segment 8 bases; nucleotides outside the gene matches: 6. The germline gives CDR1 LNHDA, CDR2 SQIVND (reference sequence). This CDR3 is 15 amino acids long. For the CDR3, the DNA is TGTGCCAGTAGTCCTAGCGGGGGGGCCCCAGGGGAGCTGTTTTTT. Its translation: CASSPSGGAPGELFF.

The CDR3 loop is CASIRQGSYEQYF. CDR3 DNA sequence: TGTGCCAGCATCCGACAGGGTTCATACGAGCAGTACTTC. The chain links TRBV11-3 to TRBJ2-7; 7 bases map to TRBD1. The CDR3 extends over 13 amino acids. The junction had 7 bases not matched to a gene; V was cut back by 7 bases and J by 4 bases. Germline CDR1 and CDR2: SGHNT and YENEEA.

The chain joins TRBV19 to TRBJ1-5; D is perhaps TRBD1 (5 bases). The V end lost 8 bases, the J end lost 0 bases, and 14 bases lay between the germline ends. Germline CDR1 reads LNHDA; CDR2 reads SQIVND (reference sequence). The CDR3 extends over 15 amino acids. The CDR3 is CASVTGGYSNQPQHF. The CDR3 DNA is TGTGCCAGTGTAACAGGTGGATATAGCAATCAGCCCCAGCATTTT.

In its sample, this clone was seen a few times. The sample contains more than one DNA sequence encoding this CDR3. The chain uses TRBV6-5 and TRBJ1-5, with 9 bases lining up with TRBD1. Germline lookup yields CDR1 MNHEY and CDR2 SVGAGI. CDR3 length: 15 residues. The J segment lost 4 bases and the V segment lost 6 bases, leaving 7 bases of the junction unmatched. In nucleotides, the CDR3 is TGTGCCAGCAGCCCCGACAGGGGGAGGAATCAGCCCCAGCATTTT. Amino acids: CASSPDRGRNQPQHF.

V usage is TRBV30 and J usage is TRBJ2-7; the D is unclear. The CDR3 is 13 amino acids. Per germline, CDR1 GTSNPN and CDR2 SVGIG (reference sequence). The germline V and J ends were trimmed by 0 bases and 3 bases, with 9 bases remaining between them. CDR3: CAWSVQHLYEQYF. As DNA, the CDR3 is TGTGCCTGGAGTGTACAACACCTCTACGAGCAGTACTTC.

The genes are TRBV28 and TRBJ1-5, with D possibly TRBD1 on 5 matching bases. V lost 2 bases and J lost 6, with 11 bases in between. The CDR3 runs 14 residues. Germline assignment: CDR1 MDHEN and CDR2 SYDVKM. CDR3 in DNA: TGTGCCAGCAGTTTAATTGGGGCGCGTCAGCCCCAGCATTTT. This translates into CASSLIGARQPQHF. The full variable domain, with the rest looked up from reference TRBV28 and TRBJ1-5, is DVKVTQSSRYLVKRTGEKVFLECVQDMDHENMFWYRQDPGLGLRLIYFSYDVKMKEKGDIPEGYSVSREKKERFSLILESASTNQTSMYLCASSLIGARQPQHFGDGTRLSIL.

This clone was counted only a few times. The V and J genes are TRBV12-5 and TRBJ2-1; 9 bases match TRBD2. The CDR3 is made up of 14 amino acids. Germline loops: CDR1 LGHNT, CDR2 FRNRAP. V shed 7 bases and J 8 bases; nucleotides not matched to a gene: 9. CDR3 sequence (DNA): TGTGCTAGTGTGACGGGCGGGAGGGCCCATGAGCAGTTCTTC. Translation gives CASVTGGRAHEQFF. Based on the CDR3 plus reference TRBV12-5 and TRBJ2-1, the full variable domain is DARVTQTPRHKVTEMGQEVTMRCQPILGHNTVFWYRQTMMQGLELLAYFRNRAPLDDSGMPKDRFSAEMPDATLATLKIQPSEPRDSAVYFCASVTGGRAHEQFFGPGTRLTVL.

This clone turned up a few times. The genes are TRBV5-1 and TRBJ2-1; TRBD1 agrees at 9 bases. After removal of 3 bases from V and 5 bases from J, the junction contained 6 bases not matched to a gene. Germline V gene sequence: CDR1 SGHRS, CDR2 YFSETQ. CDR3 length: 15 residues. The DNA for the CDR3 is TGCGCCAGCAGCTCAATTTACAGGGGGCACAATGAGCAGTTCTTC. This translates into CASSSIYRGHNEQFF. Filled out from reference TRBV5-1 and TRBJ2-1, the complete variable domain reads KAGVTQTPRYLIKTRGQQVTLSCSPISGHRSVSWYQQTPGQGLQFLFEYFSETQRNKGNFPGRFSGRQFSNSRSEMNVSTLELGDSALYLCASSSIYRGHNEQFFGPGTRLTVL.

The chain recombines TRBV18 with TRBJ1-3; D may be TRBD1 (6 bases). CDR3 length equals 17 residues. The germline V gene has CDR1 KGHSH and CDR2 LQKENI. Trimming cost V 2 bases and J 0 bases, with 14 bases left between them. The CDR3 spells CASSPWGGANSGNTIYF. For the CDR3, the DNA is TGTGCCAGCTCACCATGGGGGGGGGCCAACTCTGGAAACACCATATATTTT. The whole variable domain, filled in from reference TRBV18 and TRBJ1-3, reads NAGVMQNPRHLVRRRGQEARLRCSPMKGHSHVYWYRQLPEEGLKFMVYLQKENIIDESGMPKERFSAEFPKEGPSILRIQQVVRGDSAAYFCASSPWGGANSGNTIYFGEGSWLTVV.

This clone has a handful of counts. The chain has TRBV29-1 and TRBJ1-3, with D possibly matching TRBD1 (6 bases). The CDR3 is 14 residues long. The germline V gene has CDR1 SQVTM and CDR2 ANQGSEA. Trimming took 7 bases from V and 2 from J, leaving 15 bases between them. CDR3 protein: CSATGGAPGNTIYF. In DNA, the CDR3 is TGCAGCGCCACGGGGGGCGCGCCTGGAAACACCATATATTTT.

This clone was observed a handful of times. This chain connects TRBV19 to TRBJ1-6; 7 bases are shared with TRBD1. This CDR3 spans 16 amino acids. V shed 3 bases and J 8 bases; nucleotides not matched to a gene: 10. Germline values: CDR1 LNHDA, CDR2 SQIVND (reference sequence). CDR3 nucleotides: TGTGCCAGTAGTATTAGCGGAGTCAGGGGGTATTCACCCCTCCACTTT. It specifies CASSISGVRGYSPLHF.

V gene TRBV5-8 combines with J gene TRBJ1-6; 10 nucleotides align to TRBD1. The V gene's germline CDR1 is SGHTS and CDR2 YDEGEE. The trim removed 1 base at V and 7 bases at J, leaving 2 bases unmatched. This CDR3 spans 15 amino acids. This chain's CDR3 is CASSLRGQGNSPLHF. The CDR3 DNA reads TGTGCCAGCAGCTTGAGGGGACAGGGGAATTCACCCCTCCACTTT.

The V gene is TRBV5-4, the J gene TRBJ2-2; 7 bases are shared with TRBD1. V gave up 4 bases and J gave up 2 bases; unmatched junction bases: 8. The CDR3 runs 16 residues. Germline V lookup: CDR1 SGHNT, CDR2 YYREEE (reference sequence). Here the CDR3 reads CASSRYRDRNTGELFF. The DNA for the CDR3 is TGTGCCAGCAGCAGATACCGGGACAGAAACACCGGGGAGCTGTTTTTT.

V is TRBV5-1 and J is TRBJ1-1; D perhaps matches TRBD1 (5 bases). The germline V and J ends were trimmed by 5 bases and 0 bases, with 11 bases remaining between them. This CDR3 is built from 14 residues. Germline V gives CDR1 SGHRS, CDR2 YFSETQ. The CDR3 coding sequence is TGCGCCAGCAGAGATCAGGGCATGAACACTGAAGCTTTCTTT. It translates to CASRDQGMNTEAFF.

The rearrangement links TRBV9 to TRBJ2-1; 8 bases map to TRBD1. There are 16 residues in the CDR3. Trimming took 3 bases from V and 7 from J; bases not matched to a gene: 12. Germline assignment: CDR1 SGDLS and CDR2 YYNGEE. CDR3 in DNA: TGTGCCAGCAGCGAGAGCTTGGGGACAGGCAGGAATGAGCAGTTCTTC. This sequence encodes CASSESLGTGRNEQFF. The whole variable domain, remainder taken from reference TRBV9 and TRBJ2-1, is DSGVTQTPKHLITATGQRVTLRCSPRSGDLSVYWYQQSLDQGLQFLIQYYNGEERAKGNILERFSAQQFPDLHSELNLSSLELGDSALYFCASSESLGTGRNEQFFGPGTRLTVL.